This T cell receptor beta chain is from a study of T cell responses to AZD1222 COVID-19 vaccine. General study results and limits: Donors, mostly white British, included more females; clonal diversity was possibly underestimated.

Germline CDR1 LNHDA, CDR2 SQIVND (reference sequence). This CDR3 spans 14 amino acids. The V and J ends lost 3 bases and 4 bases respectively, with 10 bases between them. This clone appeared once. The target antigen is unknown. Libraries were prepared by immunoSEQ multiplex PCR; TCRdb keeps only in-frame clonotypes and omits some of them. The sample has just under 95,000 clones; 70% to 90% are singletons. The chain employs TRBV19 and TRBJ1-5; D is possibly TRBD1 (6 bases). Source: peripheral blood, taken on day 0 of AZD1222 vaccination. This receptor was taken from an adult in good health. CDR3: CASSIDRNNQPQHF. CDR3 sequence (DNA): TGTGCCAGTAGTATTGACAGGAATAATCAGCCCCAGCATTTT.